Each of the 5 T cell receptor beta chains below was sequenced from the same sample in a study of cytomegalovirus exposure and HLA in healthy donors. The study ran its PCR with 60 Vbeta and 13 Jbeta primers. Profiled with immunoSEQ multiplex PCR; TCRdb holds only in-frame clones, not every one. The table includes around 150,000 clones, about 65% detected once. The specimen sequenced was PBMCs. These receptors all stem from a man aged 35 to 55 in good health and CMV-seropositive.

This clone was detected a few times. V and J are TRBV9 and TRBJ1-2; no definite D call. The CDR3 has 13 residues. CDR1 is SGDLS, CDR2 YYNGEE, per germline. V gave up 4 bases and J gave up 3 bases, with 10 bases separating them. DNA for the CDR3: TGTGCCAGCAGCCGCCGGGTAGACTATGGCTACACCTTC. Translated: CASSRRVDYGYTF.

J is TRBJ1-4 and V is TRBV4-3; 7 bases are shared with TRBD1. The V gene's germline CDR1 is LGHNA and CDR2 YSLEER. With V trimmed by 1 base and J by 8 bases, 1 base remained unmatched. There are 13 residues in the CDR3. The CDR3 loop reads CASSQVQGEKLFF. CDR3 sequence (DNA): TGCGCCAGCAGCCAAGTACAGGGGGAAAAACTGTTTTTT.

The genes are TRBV5-6 and TRBJ1-2; 12 nucleotides line up with TRBD1. Germline assignment: CDR1 SGHDT and CDR2 YYEEEE. CDR3 length equals 16 residues. The V segment lost 4 bases and the J segment 4 bases; nucleotides outside the gene matches: 8. CDR3 coding DNA: TGTGCCAGCAGCCCGGGACAGGGGGCGCGGAGCTATGGCTACACCTTC. Protein sequence: CASSPGQGARSYGYTF. Filled out from reference TRBV5-6 and TRBJ1-2, the complete variable domain reads DAGVTQSPTHLIKTRGQQVTLRCSPKSGHDTVSWYQQALGQGPQFIFQYYEEEERQRGNFPDRFSGHQFPNYSSELNVNALLLGDSALYLCASSPGQGARSYGYTFGSGTRLTVV.

This chain uses TRBV6-5 with TRBJ1-2; weak D call: TRBD1 (6 bases). Per the germline V gene, CDR1 is MNHEY and CDR2 is SVGAGI. Trimming stripped 5 bases from V and 8 bases from J, with 21 bases between. CDR3 size: 15 residues. The CDR3 bases are TGTGCCAGCAGTACTAATTCGCTCAGGGGAAGGGGCTACACCTTC. The encoded protein is CASSTNSLRGRGYTF.

The chain links TRBV6-4 to TRBJ2-1; D possibly corresponds to TRBD1 (5 bases). Germline CDR1 MRHNA, CDR2 SNTAGT. This CDR3 is built from 14 residues. Trimming removed 2 bases from V and 8 bases from J, with 13 bases in between. As DNA, the CDR3 is TGTGCCAGCAGTGACAAGTCCCAGGGTTATGAGCAGTTCTTC. This encodes CASSDKSQGYEQFF.